This T cell receptor beta chain was documented in a study of cytomegalovirus exposure and HLA in healthy donors. Use of 60 Vbeta and 13 Jbeta primers characterized the PCR. Repertoires were generated with immunoSEQ multiplex PCR, while TCRdb's copy carries only in-frame clones and drops some. This repertoire shows hundreds of thousands of clones, over 80% found once; its top ten account for over 0.65%. V gave up 4 bases and J gave up 6 bases; unmatched junction bases: 9. The length of the CDR3 is 15 residues. Per the germline V gene, CDR1 is KGHSH and CDR2 is LQKENI. This clone was found once. The sequence derives from a boy younger than 10 in good health and CMV-seronegative. This chain connects TRBV18 to TRBJ1-5; 7 positions agree with TRBD1. What was sequenced was PBMCs. The CDR3 loop is CASSQLPDRTQPQHF. The CDR3 DNA follows: TGTGCCAGCTCACAACTCCCGGACAGGACTCAGCCCCAGCATTTT.